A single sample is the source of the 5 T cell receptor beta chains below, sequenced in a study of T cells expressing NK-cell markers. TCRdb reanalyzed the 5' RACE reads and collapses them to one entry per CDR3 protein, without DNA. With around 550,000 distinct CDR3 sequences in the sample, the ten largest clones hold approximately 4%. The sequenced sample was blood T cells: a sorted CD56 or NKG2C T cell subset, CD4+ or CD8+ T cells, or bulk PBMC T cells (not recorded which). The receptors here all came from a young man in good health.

The CDR3 reads CASSPADLDETQYF. The chain carries TRBV7-8 and TRBJ2-5. The CDR3 is made up of 14 amino acids. Germline values: CDR1 SGHVS, CDR2 FQNEAQ.

CDR3 region: CASRPTINEKLFF. The V and J genes are TRBV6-1 and TRBJ1-4. The CDR3 spans 13 residues. CDR1 and CDR2 from the germline V gene are MNHNS and SASEGT.

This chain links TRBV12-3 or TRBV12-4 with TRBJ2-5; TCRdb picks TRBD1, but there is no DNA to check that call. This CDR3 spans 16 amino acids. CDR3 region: CASSLTAFQGGETQYF.

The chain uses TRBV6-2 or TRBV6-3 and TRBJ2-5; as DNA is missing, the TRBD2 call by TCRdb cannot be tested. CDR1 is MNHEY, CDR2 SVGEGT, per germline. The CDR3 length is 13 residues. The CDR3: CASSGALVETQYF.

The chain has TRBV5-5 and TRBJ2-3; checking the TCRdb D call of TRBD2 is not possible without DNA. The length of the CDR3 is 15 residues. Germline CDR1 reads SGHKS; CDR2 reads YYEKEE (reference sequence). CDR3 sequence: CASSFPTSLTDTQYF.